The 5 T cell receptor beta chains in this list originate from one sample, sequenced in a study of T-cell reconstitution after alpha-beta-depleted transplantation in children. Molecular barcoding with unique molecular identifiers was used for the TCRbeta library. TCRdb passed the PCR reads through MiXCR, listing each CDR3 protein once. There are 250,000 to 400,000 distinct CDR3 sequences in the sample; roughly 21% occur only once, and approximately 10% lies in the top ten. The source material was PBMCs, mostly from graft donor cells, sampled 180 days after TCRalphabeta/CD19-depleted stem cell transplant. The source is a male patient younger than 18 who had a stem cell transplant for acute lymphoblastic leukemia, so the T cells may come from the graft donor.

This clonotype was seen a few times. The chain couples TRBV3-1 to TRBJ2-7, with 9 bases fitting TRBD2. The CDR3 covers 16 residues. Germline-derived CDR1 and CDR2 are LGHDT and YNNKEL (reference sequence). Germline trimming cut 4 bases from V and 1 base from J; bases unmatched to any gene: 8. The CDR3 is CASSRVRAGGSYEQYF. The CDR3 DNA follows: TGTGCCAGCAGCCGAGTTCGAGCGGGAGGTTCCTACGAGCAGTACTTC.

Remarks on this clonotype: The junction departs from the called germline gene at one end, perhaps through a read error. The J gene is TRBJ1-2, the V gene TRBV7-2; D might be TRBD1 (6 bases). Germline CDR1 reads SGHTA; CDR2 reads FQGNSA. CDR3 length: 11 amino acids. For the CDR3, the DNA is TGTGCCGTCGGGGGGCGGTATGGGTACACCTTC. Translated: CAVGGRYGYTF.

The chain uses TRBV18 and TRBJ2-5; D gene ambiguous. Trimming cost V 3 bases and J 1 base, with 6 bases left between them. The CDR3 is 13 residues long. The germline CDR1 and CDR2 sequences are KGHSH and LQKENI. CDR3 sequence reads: CASSPAVQETQYF. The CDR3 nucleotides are TGTGCCAGCTCACCGGCAGTCCAAGAGACCCAGTACTTC.

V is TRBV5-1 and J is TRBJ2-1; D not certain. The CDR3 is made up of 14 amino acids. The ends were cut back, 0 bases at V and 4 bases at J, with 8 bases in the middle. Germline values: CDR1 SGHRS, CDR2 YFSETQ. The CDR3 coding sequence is TGCGCCAGCAGCTTGGGACACGTATACAATGAGCAGTTCTTC. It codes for CASSLGHVYNEQFF. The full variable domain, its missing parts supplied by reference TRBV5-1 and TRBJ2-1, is KAGVTQTPRYLIKTRGQQVTLSCSPISGHRSVSWYQQTPGQGLQFLFEYFSETQRNKGNFPGRFSGRQFSNSRSEMNVSTLELGDSALYLCASSLGHVYNEQFFGPGTRLTVL.

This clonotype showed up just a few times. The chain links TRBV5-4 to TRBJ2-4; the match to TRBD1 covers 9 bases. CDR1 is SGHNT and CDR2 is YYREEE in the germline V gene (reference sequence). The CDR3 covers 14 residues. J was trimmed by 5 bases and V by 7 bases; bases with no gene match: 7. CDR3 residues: CASQDRGMENIQYF. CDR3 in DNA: TGTGCCAGCCAGGACAGGGGTATGGAAAACATTCAGTACTTC.